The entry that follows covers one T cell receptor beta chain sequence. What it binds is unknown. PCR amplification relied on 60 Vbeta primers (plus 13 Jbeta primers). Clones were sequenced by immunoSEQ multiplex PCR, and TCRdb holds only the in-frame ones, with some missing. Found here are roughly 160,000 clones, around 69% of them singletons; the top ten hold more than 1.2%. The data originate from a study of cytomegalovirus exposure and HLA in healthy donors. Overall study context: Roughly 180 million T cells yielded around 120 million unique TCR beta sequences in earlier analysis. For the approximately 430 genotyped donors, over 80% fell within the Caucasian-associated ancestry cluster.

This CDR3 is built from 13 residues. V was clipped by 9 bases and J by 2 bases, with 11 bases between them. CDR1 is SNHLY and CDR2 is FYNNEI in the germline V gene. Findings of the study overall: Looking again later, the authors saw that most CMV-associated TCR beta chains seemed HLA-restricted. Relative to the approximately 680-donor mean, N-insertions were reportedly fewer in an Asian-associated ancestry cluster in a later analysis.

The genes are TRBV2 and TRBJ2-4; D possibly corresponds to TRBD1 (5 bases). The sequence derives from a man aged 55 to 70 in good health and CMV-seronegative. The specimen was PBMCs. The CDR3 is CARESGTKNIQYF. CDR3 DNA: TGTGCCAGAGAGTCAGGGACCAAAAACATTCAGTACTTC.